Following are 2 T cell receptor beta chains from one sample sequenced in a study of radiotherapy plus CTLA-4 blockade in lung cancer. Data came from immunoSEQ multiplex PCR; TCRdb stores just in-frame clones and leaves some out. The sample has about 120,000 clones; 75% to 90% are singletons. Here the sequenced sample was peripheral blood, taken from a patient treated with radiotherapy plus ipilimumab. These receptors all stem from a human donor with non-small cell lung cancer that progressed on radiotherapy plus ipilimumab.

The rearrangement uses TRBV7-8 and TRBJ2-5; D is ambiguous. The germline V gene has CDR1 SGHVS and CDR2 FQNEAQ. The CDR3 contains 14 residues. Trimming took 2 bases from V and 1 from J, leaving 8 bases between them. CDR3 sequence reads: CASSLFVLQETQYF. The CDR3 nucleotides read TGTGCCAGCAGCTTATTTGTCCTCCAAGAGACCCAGTACTTC.

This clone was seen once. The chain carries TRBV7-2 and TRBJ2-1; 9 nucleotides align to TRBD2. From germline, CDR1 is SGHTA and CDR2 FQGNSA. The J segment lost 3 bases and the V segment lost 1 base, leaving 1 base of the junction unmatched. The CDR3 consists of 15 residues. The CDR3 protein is CASSLEAGGYNEQFF. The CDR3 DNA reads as TGTGCCAGCAGCTTAGAAGCGGGGGGCTACAATGAGCAGTTCTTC.